These 7 T cell receptor beta chains originate from one sample sequenced in a study of neoadjuvant anti-PD-1 for oral cavity cancer. Sequencing was performed with immunoSEQ multiplex PCR; in TCRdb, only in-frame clones are kept and a portion is missing. The sample contains roughly 16,000 clones, around 36% of which appear only once. Time point reported: after neoadjuvant nivolumab, at surgical resection. The sample here was tumor tissue, taken after nivolumab (anti-PD-1) treatment. Receptors originate from a person between 40 and 85 years old with oral cavity squamous cell carcinoma.

The rearrangement links TRBV10-3 to TRBJ2-3; D may be TRBD2 (5 bases). V was clipped by 4 bases and J by 4 bases, with 15 bases between them. The CDR3 runs 15 residues. The germline gives CDR1 ENHRY, CDR2 SYGVKD. The CDR3 loop is CAISVDYNKADTQYF. Written as DNA, the CDR3 is TGTGCCATCAGTGTCGACTACAATAAGGCAGATACGCAGTATTTT.

This chain connects TRBV9 to TRBJ2-5, with 13 nucleotides matching TRBD2. Trimming cost V 5 bases and J 5 bases; bases outside gene matches: 6. In germline, CDR1 is SGDLS, CDR2 YYNGEE. The CDR3 is made up of 15 amino acids. The CDR3 sequence is CASSGGTSGVETQYF. In DNA, the CDR3 is TGTGCCAGCAGTGGTGGGACTAGCGGGGTGGAGACCCAGTACTTC.

This clone was recorded a few times. The V and J genes are TRBV11-1 and TRBJ2-1; no clear D gene. Germline V gene data show CDR1 as SGHAT and CDR2 as FQDESV (reference sequence). The CDR3 spans 13 residues. The V end lost 0 bases, the J end lost 4 bases, and 4 bases lay between the germline ends. As DNA, the CDR3 is TGTGCCAGCAGCTTAGCGCAGTACAATGAGCAGTTCTTC. This gives the protein CASSLAQYNEQFF.

This clone was recorded a few times. V is TRBV6-1 and J is TRBJ1-2, with a possible D match to TRBD1 (5 bases). V lost 5 bases, J lost 2 bases, and 9 bases lay in between. The CDR3 is 13 residues long. Germline CDR1 reads MNHNS; CDR2 reads SASEGT. This CDR3 is CASSSQENYGYTF. The CDR3 DNA reads TGTGCCAGCAGTTCACAGGAGAACTATGGCTACACCTTC.

CDR3 coding DNA: TGTGCCAGCAGTGAAGCCCTGGACGGCGAAGATCTGCGGTACTTC. This translates into CASSEALDGEDLRYF. The chain employs TRBV6-1 and TRBJ2-7; D is undetermined. The CDR3 sequence is 15 residues long. Germline V gives CDR1 MNHNS, CDR2 SASEGT. Trimming removed 0 bases from V and 12 bases from J, with 21 bases in between.

The rearrangement uses TRBV16 and TRBJ1-1; D not certain. V lost 0 bases and J 7 bases, leaving 9 bases between the germline ends. The CDR3 loop spans 13 amino acids. The germline V gene has CDR1 KGHSY and CDR2 FQNENV. CDR3 in DNA: TGTGCCAGCAGCCAATCCGTACCCAGTGAAGCTTTCTTT. Protein product: CASSQSVPSEAFF.

This clone turned up a few times. V is TRBV10-1 and J is TRBJ2-3; D is unresolved. V lost 6 bases to trimming and J lost 6 bases, with 10 bases between them. CDR3 length equals 12 residues. The germline gives CDR1 WNHNN, CDR2 SYGVQD (reference sequence). CDR3 nucleotides: TGCGCCAGCAGCCTGAAAGAGGATACGCAGTATTTT. Translating gives CASSLKEDTQYF.